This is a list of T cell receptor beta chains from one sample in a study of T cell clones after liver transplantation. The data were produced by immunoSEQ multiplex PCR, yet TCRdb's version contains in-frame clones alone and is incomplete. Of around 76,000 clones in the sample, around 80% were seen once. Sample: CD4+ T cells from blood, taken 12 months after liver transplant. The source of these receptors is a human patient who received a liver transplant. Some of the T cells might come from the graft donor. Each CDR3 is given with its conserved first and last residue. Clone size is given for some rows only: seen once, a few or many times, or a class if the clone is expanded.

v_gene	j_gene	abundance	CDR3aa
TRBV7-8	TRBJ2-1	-	CASSLVGGGEQFF
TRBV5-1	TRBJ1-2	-	CASSPLGFQGNGYTF
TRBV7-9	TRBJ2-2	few	CASSLVSVGELFF
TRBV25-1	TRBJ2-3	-	CASSEDSGTDTQYF
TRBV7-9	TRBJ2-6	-	CASSFPWTSSKTGANVLTF
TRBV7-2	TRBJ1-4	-	CASSLPGTDKKLFF
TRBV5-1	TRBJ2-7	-	CASSLGGTPPYEQYF
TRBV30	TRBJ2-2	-	CAWSVDGTGELFF
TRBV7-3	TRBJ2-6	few	CASSLKFVGRGVDSGANVLTF
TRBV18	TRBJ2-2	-	CASSLQGSLSGELFF
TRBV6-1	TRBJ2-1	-	CASSEVAGYNEQFF
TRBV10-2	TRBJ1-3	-	CASSVTASGNTIYF
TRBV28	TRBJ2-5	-	CASSPDGVYAFTTQYF
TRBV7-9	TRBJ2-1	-	CASSLELATPNEQFF
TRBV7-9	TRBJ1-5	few	CASSRTGDNQPQHF